This TCR beta chain was sequenced during a study of response to subunit inactivated influenza vaccine. Study outcomes and limitations: Researchers suggested that each seasonal influenza vaccination recruits few new T cells.

TCRdb used MiXCR to reprocess the RT-PCR reads, holding one entry per CDR3 protein. The sample shows fewer than 600,000 distinct CDR3 sequences, 6% to 9% of them seen only once. The V gene's germline CDR1 is MNHNS and CDR2 SASEGT. The CDR3 consists of 17 residues. The V end lost 6 bases, the J end lost 0 bases, and 15 bases lay between the germline ends. This clonotype was seen a few times. Its specificity is not known. The sequences come from PBMCs from blood, collected 23 months after vaccination. The clonotype comes from a man aged 50 to 75 who received an inactivated influenza vaccine. V usage is TRBV6-1 and J usage is TRBJ2-6; TRBD2 might be the D (6 bases). CDR3 region: CASRPSGPISGANVLTF. The CDR3, as DNA: TGTGCCAGCAGGCCCAGCGGGCCGATCTCTGGGGCCAACGTCCTGACTTTC.